Here is one TCR beta chain with its context. Original handling: Amplified reference gene primers provided the basis for estimating nucleated cell counts. Only in-frame clones appear in the TCRdb table, and some are missing; sequencing was by immunoSEQ multiplex PCR. That table furnishes V, J and clone size, whereas the DNA furnished D and trimming. Among approximately 220,000 clones listed, roughly 85% were seen once. Everyone who took part was 18 to 89 years old, and they came from about 25 US areas. Clinical histories supplied by participants themselves formed the basis of cohort assignment. Resolution of symptoms, clearance, or two negative PCRs was present in recovered Cohort 3 donors. The sample comes from a study of blood T cell repertoires in COVID-19. This sequence originates from a middle-aged man who had recovered from COVID-19. The sequenced sample consisted of PBMCs or T cells enriched from blood (not recorded which).

CDR3 region: CASGLVGAGGYTF. CDR3 nucleotides: TGTGCTAGTGGTTTGGTAGGGGCAGGGGGCTACACCTTC. This chain links TRBV12-5 with TRBJ1-2; weak D call: TRBD1 (5 bases). The CDR3 spans 13 residues. The V gene's germline CDR1 is LGHNT and CDR2 FRNRAP. V lost 0 bases and J lost 8, with 10 bases in between.